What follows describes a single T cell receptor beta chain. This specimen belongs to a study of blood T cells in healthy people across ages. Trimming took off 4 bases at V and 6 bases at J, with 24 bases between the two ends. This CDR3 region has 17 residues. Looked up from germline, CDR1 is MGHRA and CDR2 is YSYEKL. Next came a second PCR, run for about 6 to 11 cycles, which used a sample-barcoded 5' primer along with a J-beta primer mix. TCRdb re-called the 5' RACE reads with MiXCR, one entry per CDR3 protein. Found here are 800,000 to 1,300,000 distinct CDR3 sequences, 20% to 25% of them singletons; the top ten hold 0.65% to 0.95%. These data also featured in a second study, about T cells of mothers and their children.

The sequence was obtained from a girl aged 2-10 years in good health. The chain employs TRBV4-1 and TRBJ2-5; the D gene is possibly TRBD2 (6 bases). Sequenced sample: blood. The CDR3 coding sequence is TGCGCCAGCAGCCGGGCTTCGTCCGGGGACTTTCAGAAGACCCAGTACTTC. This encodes CASSRASSGDFQKTQYF.